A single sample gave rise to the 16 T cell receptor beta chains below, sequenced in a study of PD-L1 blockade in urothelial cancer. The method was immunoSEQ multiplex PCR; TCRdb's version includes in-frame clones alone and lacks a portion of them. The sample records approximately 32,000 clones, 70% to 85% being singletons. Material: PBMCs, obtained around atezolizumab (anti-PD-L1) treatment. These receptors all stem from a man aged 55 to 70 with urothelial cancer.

DNA of the CDR3: TGTGCCAGCAGGCCACTTTCCGGGAGAAGCTCCAGTCTTGGCACTGAAGCTTTCTTT. Its translation: CASRPLSGRSSSLGTEAFF. This chain joins TRBV27 and TRBJ1-1; D is unresolved. V shed 6 bases and J shed 4 bases, with 30 bases lying between them. Germline V gene lookup returns CDR1 MNHEY and CDR2 SMNVEV (reference sequence). The CDR3 has 19 amino acids.

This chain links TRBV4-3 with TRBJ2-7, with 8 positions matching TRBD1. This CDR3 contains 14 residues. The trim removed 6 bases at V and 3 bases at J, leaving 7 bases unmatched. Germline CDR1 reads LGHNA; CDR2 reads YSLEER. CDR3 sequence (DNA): TGCGCCAGCAGTCAGGGGGCAAAAGGCTACGAGCAGTACTTC. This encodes CASSQGAKGYEQYF.

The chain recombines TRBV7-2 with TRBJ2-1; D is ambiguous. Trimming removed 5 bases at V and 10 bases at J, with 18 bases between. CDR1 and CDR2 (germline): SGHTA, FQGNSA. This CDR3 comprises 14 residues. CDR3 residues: CASSPARAKEEQFF. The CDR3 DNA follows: TGTGCCAGCAGCCCCGCGAGAGCTAAAGAAGAGCAGTTCTTC.

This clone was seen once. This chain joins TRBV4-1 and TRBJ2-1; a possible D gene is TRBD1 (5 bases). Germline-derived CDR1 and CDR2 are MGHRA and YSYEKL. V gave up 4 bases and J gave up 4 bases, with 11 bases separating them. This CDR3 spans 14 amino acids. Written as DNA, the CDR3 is TGCGCCAGCAGCCCCCCCCGACAGTACAATGAGCAGTTCTTC. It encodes CASSPPRQYNEQFF.

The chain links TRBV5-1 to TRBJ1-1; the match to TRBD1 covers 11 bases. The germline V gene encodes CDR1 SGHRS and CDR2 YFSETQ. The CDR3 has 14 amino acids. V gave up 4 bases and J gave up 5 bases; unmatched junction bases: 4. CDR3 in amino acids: CASSLGDRGTEAFF. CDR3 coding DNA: TGCGCCAGCAGCCTAGGGGACAGGGGGACTGAAGCTTTCTTT. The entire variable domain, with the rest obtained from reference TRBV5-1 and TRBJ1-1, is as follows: KAGVTQTPRYLIKTRGQQVTLSCSPISGHRSVSWYQQTPGQGLQFLFEYFSETQRNKGNFPGRFSGRQFSNSRSEMNVSTLELGDSALYLCASSLGDRGTEAFFGQGTRLTVV.

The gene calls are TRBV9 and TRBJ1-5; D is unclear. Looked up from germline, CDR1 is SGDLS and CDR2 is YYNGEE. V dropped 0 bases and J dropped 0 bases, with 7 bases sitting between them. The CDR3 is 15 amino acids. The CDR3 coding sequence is TGTGCCAGCAGCGTAGATTCGTATAGCAATCAGCCCCAGCATTTT. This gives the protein CASSVDSYSNQPQHF. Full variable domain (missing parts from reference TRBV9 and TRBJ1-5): DSGVTQTPKHLITATGQRVTLRCSPRSGDLSVYWYQQSLDQGLQFLIQYYNGEERAKGNILERFSAQQFPDLHSELNLSSLELGDSALYFCASSVDSYSNQPQHFGDGTRLSIL.

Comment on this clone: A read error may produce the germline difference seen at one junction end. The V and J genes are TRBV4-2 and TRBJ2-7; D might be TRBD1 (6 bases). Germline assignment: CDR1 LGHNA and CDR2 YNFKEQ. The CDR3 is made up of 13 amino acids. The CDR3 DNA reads TGTGCCAGCACCCAGGACAGTTCCTACGCGCAGTACTTC. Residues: CASTQDSSYAQYF.

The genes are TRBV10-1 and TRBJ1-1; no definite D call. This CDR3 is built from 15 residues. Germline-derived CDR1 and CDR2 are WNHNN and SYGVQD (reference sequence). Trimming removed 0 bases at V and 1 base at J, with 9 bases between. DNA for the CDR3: TGCGCCAGCAGTGAGTCGGGCCAGACGAACACTGAAGCTTTCTTT. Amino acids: CASSESGQTNTEAFF.

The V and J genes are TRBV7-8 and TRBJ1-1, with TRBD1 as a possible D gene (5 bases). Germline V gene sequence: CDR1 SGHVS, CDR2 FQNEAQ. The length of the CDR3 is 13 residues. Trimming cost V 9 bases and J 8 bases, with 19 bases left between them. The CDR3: CASNLRGEREAFF. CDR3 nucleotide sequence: TGTGCCAGTAACCTAAGGGGCGAGCGAGAAGCTTTCTTT.

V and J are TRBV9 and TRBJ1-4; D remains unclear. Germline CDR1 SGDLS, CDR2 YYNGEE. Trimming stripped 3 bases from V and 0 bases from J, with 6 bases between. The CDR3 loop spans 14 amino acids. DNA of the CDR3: TGTGCCAGCAGCGCTCGTGCAACTAATGAAAAACTGTTTTTT. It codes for CASSARATNEKLFF.

CDR3 coding DNA: TGTGCCAGCTCCCCTGAGCGGCTCACAGATACGCAGTATTTT. Encoded protein: CASSPERLTDTQYF. V is TRBV18 and J is TRBJ2-3; possibly TRBD2 for D (5 bases). The CDR3 covers 14 residues. V lost 6 bases to trimming and J lost 2 bases, with 12 bases between them. Per germline, CDR1 KGHSH and CDR2 LQKENI.

CDR3 bases: TGCGCCAGTACTTTCCGACTAGCGGGATCTAGCACAGATACGCAGTATTTT. Residues: CASTFRLAGSSTDTQYF. The chain couples TRBV10-1 to TRBJ2-3, with TRBD2 identical over 11 bases. Trimming removed 9 bases from V and 0 bases from J; junction bases left unmatched: 11. The CDR3 spans 17 residues. CDR1 and CDR2 from the germline V gene are WNHNN and SYGVQD (reference sequence).

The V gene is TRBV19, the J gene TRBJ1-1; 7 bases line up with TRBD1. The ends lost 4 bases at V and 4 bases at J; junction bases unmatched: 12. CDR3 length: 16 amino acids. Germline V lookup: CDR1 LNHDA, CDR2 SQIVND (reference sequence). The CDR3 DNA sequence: TGTGCCAGTAGTAAGACCCAGACAGGGCGAGGCACTGAAGCTTTCTTT. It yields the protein CASSKTQTGRGTEAFF.

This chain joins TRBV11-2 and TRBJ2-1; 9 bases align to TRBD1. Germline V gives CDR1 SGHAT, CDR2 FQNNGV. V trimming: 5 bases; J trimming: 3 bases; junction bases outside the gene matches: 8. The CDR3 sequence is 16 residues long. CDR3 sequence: CASSIWTGEVYNEQFF. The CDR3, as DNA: TGTGCCAGCAGCATATGGACAGGGGAAGTCTACAATGAGCAGTTCTTC.

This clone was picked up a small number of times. CDR3: CASSILRGLLGEETQYF. DNA for the CDR3: TGTGCCAGTAGTATTCTTCGCGGACTGCTTGGGGAAGAGACCCAGTACTTC. The chain carries TRBV19 and TRBJ2-5; the D gene is possibly TRBD2 (5 bases). The V and J ends lost 3 bases and 3 bases respectively, with 20 bases between them. The CDR3 loop spans 17 amino acids. CDR1 LNHDA and CDR2 SQIVND come from the germline V gene (reference sequence).

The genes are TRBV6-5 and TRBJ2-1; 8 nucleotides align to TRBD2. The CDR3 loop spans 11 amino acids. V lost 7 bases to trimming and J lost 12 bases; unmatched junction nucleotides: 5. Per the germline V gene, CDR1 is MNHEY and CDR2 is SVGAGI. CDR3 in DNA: TGTGCCAGCACTGAAGCGGGGGTGCAGTTCTTC. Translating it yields CASTEAGVQFF.